The 4 T cell receptor beta chains below come from one sample, sequenced in a study of cytomegalovirus exposure and HLA in healthy donors. Researchers ran the PCR with 60 Vbeta and 13 Jbeta primers. Repertoires were generated with immunoSEQ multiplex PCR, while TCRdb's copy carries only in-frame clones and drops some. The profile shows some 160,000 clones, approximately 71% of them singletons. The sample taken for sequencing was PBMCs. The receptors were sampled from a woman younger than 30 in good health and CMV-seropositive.

The chain is built from TRBV5-1 and TRBJ2-3; 8 nucleotides agree with TRBD1. V was clipped by 0 bases and J by 0 bases; unmatched bases: 0. This CDR3 region has 15 residues. Germline CDR1 is SGHRS and CDR2 is YFSETQ. Here the CDR3 reads CASSLGQGSTDTQYF. The CDR3 region has the DNA TGCGCCAGCAGCTTGGGACAGGGGAGCACAGATACGCAGTATTTT.

V usage is TRBV19 and J usage is TRBJ1-2; 7 bases agree with TRBD1. Per the germline V gene, CDR1 is LNHDA and CDR2 is SQIVND (reference sequence). V lost 5 bases and J lost 2; bases outside the gene matches: 14. The CDR3 loop spans 17 amino acids. Here the CDR3 reads CASSLLQGSATNYGYTF. CDR3 in DNA: TGTGCCAGTAGTCTACTACAGGGGTCAGCGACCAACTATGGCTACACCTTC. Variable domain in full (rest from reference TRBV19 and TRBJ1-2): DGGITQSPKYLFRKEGQNVTLSCEQNLNHDAMYWYRQDPGQGLRLIYYSQIVNDFQKGDIAEGYSVSREKKESFPLTVTSAQKNPTAFYLCASSLLQGSATNYGYTFGSGTRLTVV.

The rearrangement links TRBV12-2 to TRBJ2-1; no DNA check was done on the table's D call, TRBD2. TRBV12-2 is deemed a pseudogene. This CDR3 is 17 amino acids long. CDR3 in amino acids: CASRLVRAKRGYNEQFF. The CDR3 DNA reads TGTGCAAGTCGCTTAGTACGGGCCAAGCGGGGTTACAATGAGCAGTTCTTC.

The chain is built from TRBV30 and TRBJ1-6, with D perhaps matching TRBD1 (5 bases). CDR1 GTSNPN and CDR2 SVGIG come from the germline V gene (reference sequence). V lost 4 bases and J lost 5, with 30 bases in between. The CDR3 covers 20 residues. CDR3 residues: CAWNGLGADIESFNNSPLHF. CDR3 in DNA: TGTGCCTGGAACGGCCTTGGGGCCGATATCGAATCCTTCAATAATTCACCCCTCCACTTT.